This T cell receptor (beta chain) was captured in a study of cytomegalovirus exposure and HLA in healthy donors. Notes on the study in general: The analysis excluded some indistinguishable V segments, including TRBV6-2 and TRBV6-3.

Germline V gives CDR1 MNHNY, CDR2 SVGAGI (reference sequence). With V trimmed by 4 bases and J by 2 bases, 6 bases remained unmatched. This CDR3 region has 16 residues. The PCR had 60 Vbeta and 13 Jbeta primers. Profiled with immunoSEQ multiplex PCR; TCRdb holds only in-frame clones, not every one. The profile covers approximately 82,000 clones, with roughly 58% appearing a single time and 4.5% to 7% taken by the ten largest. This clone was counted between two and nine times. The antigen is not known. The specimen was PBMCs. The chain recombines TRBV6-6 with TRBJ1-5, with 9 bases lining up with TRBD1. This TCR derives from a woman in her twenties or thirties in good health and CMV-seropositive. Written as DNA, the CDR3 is TGTGCCAGCAGTTCTACGGACAGGGGTGGCAATCAGCCCCAGCATTTT. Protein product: CASSSTDRGGNQPQHF.